This TCR beta chain was observed in a study of response to subunit inactivated influenza vaccine (dated by TCRdb to between 2017 and 2018). As for the study more broadly: Deep quantitative T cell receptor repertoire profiling was used in the study to track responses to a trivalent subunit inactivated influenza vaccine. Results and caveats for the whole study, not just this receptor: It was suggested by the authors that each seasonal influenza vaccination may recruit only a limited number of new T cells.

The CDR3 measures 15 amino acids from cysteine to phenylalanine. CDR3 DNA is the only sequence kept; it has 45 bases, read in frame from the first base. CDR1 and CDR2 were assigned from the germline V gene as SGHVS and FQNEAQ. V is cut by 1 base and J by 3 bases, and the space between the germline ends is 10 bases. Library generation was performed with RT-PCR. Sequencing was carried out with an Illumina HiSeq 2500. Through fastp at Q25 and MiXCR, TCRdb rebuilt clones from the public reads, retaining in-frame beta chains. Each record represents a unique CDR3 protein, reported with the most common genes and DNA among its rows. The sample yields over 750,000 distinct CDR3 sequences; less than 25% were counted once. Around 9.6% of the sample is in the top ten clones. As for this clonotype: Its antigen is not yet known. No base qualities exist here, and no much larger clone lies one base off it.

This receptor was taken from a man aged 45-60 years who received an inactivated influenza vaccine. Donor details come from another sample of the same person, matched by shared clones. This specimen consisted of PBMCs from blood, obtained roughly 5 days after vaccination. Recombination linked TRBV7-8 to TRBJ1-5, with the D segment identity uncertain. For the CDR3, the sequence is CASSLVPRANQPQHF. The base sequence is TGTGCCAGCAGCTTAGTCCCCCGGGCCAATCAGCCCCAGCATTTT. With the rest looked up from the reference TRBV7-8 and TRBJ1-5 genes rather than sequenced, the full variable domain is GAGVSQSPRYKVAKRGQDVALRCDPISGHVSLFWYQQALGQGPEFLTYFQNEAQLDKSGLPSDRFFAERPEGSVSTLKIQRTQQEDSAVYLCASSLVPRANQPQHFGDGTRLSIL.